The table lists the clone carrying this T cell receptor (beta chain) with a count of one. These data come from a study of CD8+CD57+ T cells in acquired aplastic anemia. The TCR beta profiling, which covered VDJ combination and CDR3 sequence, was carried out using genomic DNA as the template. TCRdb reprocessed the reads with MiXCR, giving one entry per CDR3 protein. The sample records under 200,000 distinct CDR3 sequences, around 48% being singletons. V trimming: 3 bases; J trimming: 6 bases; junction bases outside the gene matches: 11. The CDR3 runs 16 residues. CDR1 LNHNV and CDR2 YYDKDF come from the germline V gene (reference sequence). Sequencing involved patients with CD8+CD57+ cell expansion previously shown by flow cytometry.

The chain is built from TRBV15 and TRBJ2-7, with 10 bases identical to TRBD2. The clonotype comes from a human donor with aplastic anemia. The sequenced sample consisted of sorted CD4+, CD8+, or CD8+CD57+ T cells (not recorded which) from PBMCs. The CDR3 bases are TGTGCCACCAGCAGGACGATAGCGGGAGGCCCTGGCGAGCAGTACTTC. Its protein product is CATSRTIAGGPGEQYF.